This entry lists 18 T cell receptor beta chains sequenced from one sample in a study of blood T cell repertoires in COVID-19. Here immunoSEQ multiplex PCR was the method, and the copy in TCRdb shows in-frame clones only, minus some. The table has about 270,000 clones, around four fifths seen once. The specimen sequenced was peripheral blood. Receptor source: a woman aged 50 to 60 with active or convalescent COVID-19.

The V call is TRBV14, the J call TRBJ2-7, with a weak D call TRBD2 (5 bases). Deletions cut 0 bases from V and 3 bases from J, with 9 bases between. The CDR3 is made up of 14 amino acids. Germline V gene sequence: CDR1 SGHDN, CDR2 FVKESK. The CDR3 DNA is TGTGCCAGCAGCCAAGAGTTGGCGGGCTACGAGCAGTACTTC. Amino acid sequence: CASSQELAGYEQYF.

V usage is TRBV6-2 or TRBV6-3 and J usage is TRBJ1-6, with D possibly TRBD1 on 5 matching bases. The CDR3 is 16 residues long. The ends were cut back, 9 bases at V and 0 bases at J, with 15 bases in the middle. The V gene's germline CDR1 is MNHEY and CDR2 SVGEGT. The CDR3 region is CASSRDSSSYNSPLHF. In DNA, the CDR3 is TGTGCCAGTAGCCGGGACTCGAGCTCCTATAATTCACCCCTCCACTTT.

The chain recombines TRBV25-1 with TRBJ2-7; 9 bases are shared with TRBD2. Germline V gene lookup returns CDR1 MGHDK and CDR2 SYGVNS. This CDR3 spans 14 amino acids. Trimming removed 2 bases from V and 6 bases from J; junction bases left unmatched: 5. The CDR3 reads CASSEASGIGEQYF. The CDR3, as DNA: TGTGCCAGCAGTGAAGCTAGCGGGATCGGCGAGCAGTACTTC.

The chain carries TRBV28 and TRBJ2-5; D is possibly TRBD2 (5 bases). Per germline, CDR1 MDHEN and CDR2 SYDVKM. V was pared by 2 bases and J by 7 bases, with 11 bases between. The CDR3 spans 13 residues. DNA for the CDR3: TGTGCCAGCAGTTTACGGGGTGTAGGGACCCAGTACTTC. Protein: CASSLRGVGTQYF.

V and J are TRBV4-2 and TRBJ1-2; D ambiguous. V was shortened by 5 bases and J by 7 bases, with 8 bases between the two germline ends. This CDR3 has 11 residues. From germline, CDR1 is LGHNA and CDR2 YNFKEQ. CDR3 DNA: TGTGCCAGCAGCTACGAGGGTGGCTACACCTTC. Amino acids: CASSYEGGYTF.

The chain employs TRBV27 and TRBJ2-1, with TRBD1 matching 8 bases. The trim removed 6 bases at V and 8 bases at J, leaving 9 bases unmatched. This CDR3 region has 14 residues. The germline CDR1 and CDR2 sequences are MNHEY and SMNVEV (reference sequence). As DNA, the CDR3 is TGTGCCAGCAGCTGGACAGGGTTGGTGGATGAGCAGTTCTTC. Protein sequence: CASSWTGLVDEQFF.

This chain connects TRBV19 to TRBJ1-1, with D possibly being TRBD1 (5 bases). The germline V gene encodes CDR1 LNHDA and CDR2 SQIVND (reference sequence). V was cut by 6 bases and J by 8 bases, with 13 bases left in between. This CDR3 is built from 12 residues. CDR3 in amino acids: CASRKTVGEAFF. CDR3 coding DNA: TGTGCCAGTAGAAAGACAGTGGGGGAAGCTTTCTTT.

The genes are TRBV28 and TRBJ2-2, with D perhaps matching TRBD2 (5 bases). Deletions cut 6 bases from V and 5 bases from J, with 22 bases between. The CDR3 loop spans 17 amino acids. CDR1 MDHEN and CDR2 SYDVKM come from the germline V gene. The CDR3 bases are TGTGCCAGCAGGAGTTTTGCGCGGGCCTTGGGAACCGGGGAGCTGTTTTTT. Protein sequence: CASRSFARALGTGELFF.

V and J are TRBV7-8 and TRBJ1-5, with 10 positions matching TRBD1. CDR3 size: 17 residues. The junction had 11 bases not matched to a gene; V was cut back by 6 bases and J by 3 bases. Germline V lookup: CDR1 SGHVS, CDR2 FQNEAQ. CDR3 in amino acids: CASSREGGTGVNQPQHF. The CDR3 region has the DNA TGTGCCAGCAGTCGAGAAGGGGGGACAGGGGTCAATCAGCCCCAGCATTTT.

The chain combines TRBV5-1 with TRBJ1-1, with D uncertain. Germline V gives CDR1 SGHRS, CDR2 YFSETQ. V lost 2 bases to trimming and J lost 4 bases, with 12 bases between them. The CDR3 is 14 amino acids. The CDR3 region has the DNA TGCGCCAGCAGCTTAAACAGTCCCTCCACTGAAGCTTTCTTT. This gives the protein CASSLNSPSTEAFF.

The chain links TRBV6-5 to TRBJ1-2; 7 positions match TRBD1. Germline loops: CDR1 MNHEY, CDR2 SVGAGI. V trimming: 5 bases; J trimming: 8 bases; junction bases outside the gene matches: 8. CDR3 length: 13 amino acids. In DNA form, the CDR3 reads TGTGCCAGCAGTAGACAGGGACGGGGCGGCTACACCTTC. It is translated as CASSRQGRGGYTF.

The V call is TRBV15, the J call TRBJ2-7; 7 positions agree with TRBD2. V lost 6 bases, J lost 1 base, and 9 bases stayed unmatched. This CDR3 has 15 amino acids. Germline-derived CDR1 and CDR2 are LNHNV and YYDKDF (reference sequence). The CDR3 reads CATRGGQENSYEQYF. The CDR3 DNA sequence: TGTGCCACCAGGGGAGGGCAGGAGAATTCCTACGAGCAGTACTTC.

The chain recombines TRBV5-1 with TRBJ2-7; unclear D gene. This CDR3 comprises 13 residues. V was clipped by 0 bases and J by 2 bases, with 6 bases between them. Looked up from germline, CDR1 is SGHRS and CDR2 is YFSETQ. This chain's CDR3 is CASSLARTYEQYF. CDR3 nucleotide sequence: TGCGCCAGCAGCTTGGCCAGAACCTACGAGCAGTACTTC. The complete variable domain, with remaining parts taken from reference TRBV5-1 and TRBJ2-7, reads KAGVTQTPRYLIKTRGQQVTLSCSPISGHRSVSWYQQTPGQGLQFLFEYFSETQRNKGNFPGRFSGRQFSNSRSEMNVSTLELGDSALYLCASSLARTYEQYFGPGTRLTVT.

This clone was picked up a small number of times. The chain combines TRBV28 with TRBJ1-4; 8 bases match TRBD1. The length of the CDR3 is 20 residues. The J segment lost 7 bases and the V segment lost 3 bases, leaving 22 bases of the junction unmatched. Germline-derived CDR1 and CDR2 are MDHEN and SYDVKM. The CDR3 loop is CASSFSSGQGGQSDGEKLFF. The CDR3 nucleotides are TGTGCCAGCAGTTTCTCGTCCGGACAGGGAGGTCAGTCGGATGGTGAAAAACTGTTTTTT. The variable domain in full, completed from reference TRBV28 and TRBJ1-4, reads DVKVTQSSRYLVKRTGEKVFLECVQDMDHENMFWYRQDPGLGLRLIYFSYDVKMKEKGDIPEGYSVSREKKERFSLILESASTNQTSMYLCASSFSSGQGGQSDGEKLFFGSGTQLSVL.

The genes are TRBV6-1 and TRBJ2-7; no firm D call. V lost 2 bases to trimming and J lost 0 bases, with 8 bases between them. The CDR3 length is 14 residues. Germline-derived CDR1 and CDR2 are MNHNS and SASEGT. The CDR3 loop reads CASSELQISYEQYF. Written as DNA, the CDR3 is TGTGCCAGCAGTGAACTCCAGATCTCCTACGAGCAGTACTTC.

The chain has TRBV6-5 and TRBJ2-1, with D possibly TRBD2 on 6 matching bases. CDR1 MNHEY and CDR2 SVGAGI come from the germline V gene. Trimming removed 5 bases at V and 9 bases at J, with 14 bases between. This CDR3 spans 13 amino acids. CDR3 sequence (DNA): TGTGCCAGCAGTCCTGGACTAATCGGTGAGCAGTTCTTC. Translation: CASSPGLIGEQFF.

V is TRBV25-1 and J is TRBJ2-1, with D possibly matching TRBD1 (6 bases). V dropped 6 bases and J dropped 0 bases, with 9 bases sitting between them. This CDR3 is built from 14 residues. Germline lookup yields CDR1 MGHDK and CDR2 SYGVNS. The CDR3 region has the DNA TGTGCCAGCAGACAGGGTTCCTCCTACAATGAGCAGTTCTTC. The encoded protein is CASRQGSSYNEQFF.

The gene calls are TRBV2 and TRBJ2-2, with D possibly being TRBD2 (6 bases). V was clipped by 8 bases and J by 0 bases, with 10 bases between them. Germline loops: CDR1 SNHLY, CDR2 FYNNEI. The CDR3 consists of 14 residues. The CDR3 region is CASSSGANTGELFF. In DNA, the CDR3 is TGTGCCAGCTCCTCGGGGGCGAACACCGGGGAGCTGTTTTTT.